This is a list of T cell receptor beta chains from one sample in a study of Ad26.COV2.S vaccination and SARS-CoV-2 variants. Libraries were prepared by immunoSEQ multiplex PCR; TCRdb keeps only in-frame clonotypes and omits some of them. Of 300,000 to 350,000 clones detected, roughly 90% appear once; the ten largest clones hold about 11%. The sequencing used peripheral blood, collected in a trial of Ad26.COV2.S vaccine versus placebo. These receptors came from a person aged 18-60 years who received the Ad26.COV2.S COVID-19 vaccine or a placebo. CDR3s include the opening cysteine and the closing phenylalanine or tryptophan. Expanded clones are given a class, and other clones once, few, many or no size at all.

clone_size v_call cdr3_aa
once TRBV6-2/TRBV6-3 CASSRDRARTGELFF
. TRBV6-5 CASSYAAGFGTEAFF
. TRBV5-1 CASSLVGFGNTIYF
. TRBV18 CASSPPGDHTEAFF
. TRBV2 CASRDRAFNQPQHF
. TRBV4-2 CASSQDLRGAQETQYF
. TRBV24-1 CATSDRVGEQYF
. TRBV3-1/TRBV3-2 CASSHLYSGSQTGELFF
few TRBV5-4 CASSPLGDHFGSGELFF
. TRBV14 CASSQGGGALQDTQYF
. TRBV9 CASSPGTSGYNEQFF
few TRBV6-2/TRBV6-3 CASSSRTGTNQPQHF
few TRBV6-2/TRBV6-3 CASSFTGTGGFGYTF
. TRBV13 CASSNRGGAGELFF
. TRBV5-1 CASSPRVESFSYEQYF
. TRBV2 CASRAGLAGTNEQFF
many TRBV2 CASSEYGTGNTIYF
few TRBV19 CASSMLTGLTMNTEAFF
. TRBV3-1/TRBV3-2 CASSQEWGQGAKMNTEAFF
. TRBV2 CASSEQGAGEQYF
. TRBV5-1 CASSWSGRIQETQYF
few TRBV19 CASSMDLFNQPQHF
. TRBV25-1 CASRIGYEQYF
. TRBV13 CASSPLAELAKNIQYF
. TRBV7-9 CASSPVGRLAFF
. TRBV9 CASSPLPSGNTIYF
. TRBV10-2 CASSEGGRGYEQYF
. TRBV5-4 CASSSNIYSGANVLTF
. TRBV11-2 CASSLGGAGSYNEQFF
. TRBV15 CATSRDGPYEQYF
. TRBV7-8 CASSLEGLAGETQYF
. TRBV10-1 CASSDTSGIETQYF
. TRBV24-1 CATSDLGQGGGETQYF
. TRBV27 CASSFIPGQQYSSYNSPLHF
. TRBV6-1 CASSGGAGLYSNQPQHF
. TRBV2 CASSAGQRNQPQHF
. TRBV18 CASSFGTGGNTEAFF
. TRBV11-2 CASSQTGWNEKLFF
. TRBV11-2 CASSLAQGPYEQYF
few TRBV4-3 CASSPQGGNTEAFF
. TRBV27 CASSLGQTFYEQYF
. TRBV7-2 CASSPGPRGSPLHF
. TRBV28 CASKTGTTEAFF
. TRBV24-1 CATQGIGNQPQHF
. TRBV5-1 CASSFRTGVSYEQYF
. TRBV5-4 CASSSPREGAYEQYF
once TRBV28 CASRPPGTSTYSNQPQHF
. TRBV2 CASFPLGGPIVTQYF
. TRBV7-9 CASSPDRGLLTGELFF
once TRBV6-5 CASTRGQGANEQFF
. TRBV28 CASSFYNRGKDEAFF
. TRBV11-2 CASSSSRGPLNTEAFF